This entry lists 23 T cell receptor beta chains sequenced from one sample in a study of cytomegalovirus exposure and HLA in healthy donors. PCR amplification relied on 60 Vbeta primers (plus 13 Jbeta primers). Sequenced by immunoSEQ multiplex PCR; TCRdb stores in-frame clones only, minus some. The sample lists some 70,000 clones, roughly 82% occurring once. Material: PBMCs. The receptors stem from a man between 18 and 35 years old in good health and CMV-seronegative.

This rearrangement joins TRBV2 to TRBJ2-7; the match to TRBD2 covers 7 bases. This CDR3 contains 14 residues. Trimming at V came to 8 bases and at J to 0 bases, leaving 7 bases not matched to a gene. The germline V gene encodes CDR1 SNHLY and CDR2 FYNNEI. The CDR3 DNA reads TGTGCCAGCCACCCCCGGACTAGCTCCTACGAGCAGTACTTC. Translated, it gives CASHPRTSSYEQYF.

There are a few counts of this clone. The chain combines TRBV4-1 with TRBJ2-2, with TRBD2 identical over 7 bases. The V gene end was trimmed by 0 bases and the J gene end by 2 bases; junction bases not matched to a gene: 3. The CDR3 runs to 16 residues. Looked up from germline, CDR1 is MGHRA and CDR2 is YSYEKL. CDR3 protein: CASSQEGGYNTGELFF. The CDR3 DNA follows: TGCGCCAGCAGCCAAGAGGGGGGGTACAACACCGGGGAGCTGTTTTTT.

This chain uses TRBV7-6 with TRBJ1-1, with D tentatively TRBD1 (5 bases). The CDR3 is 16 amino acids. V lost 2 bases and J 3 bases, leaving 16 bases between the germline ends. The V gene's germline CDR1 is SGHVS and CDR2 FNYEAQ. As DNA, the CDR3 is TGTGCCAGCAGCTTAAGGTTGCGGGACGGGCACACTGAAGCTTTCTTT. It codes for CASSLRLRDGHTEAFF.

The chain uses TRBV11-3 and TRBJ2-1; 8 bases align to TRBD2. J was trimmed by 2 bases and V by 5 bases; bases with no gene match: 5. CDR1 is SGHNT, CDR2 YENEEA, per germline. The CDR3 loop spans 15 amino acids. CDR3 protein: CASSASGYTYNEQFF. The CDR3 coding sequence is TGTGCCAGCAGCGCTAGCGGGTATACCTACAATGAGCAGTTCTTC.

The genes are TRBV4-2 and TRBJ1-1, with 7 positions matching TRBD1. With V trimmed by 2 bases and J by 4 bases, 7 bases remained unmatched. The CDR3 has 15 amino acids. Germline values: CDR1 LGHNA, CDR2 YNFKEQ. CDR3 sequence: CASSQPFTGVTEAFF. The CDR3 coding sequence is TGTGCCAGCAGCCAACCATTTACAGGGGTCACTGAAGCTTTCTTT.

The chain combines TRBV5-1 with TRBJ1-5; TRBD1 agrees at 11 bases. The CDR3 runs 14 residues. Germline assignment: CDR1 SGHRS and CDR2 YFSETQ. V lost 4 bases to trimming and J lost 7 bases; unmatched junction nucleotides: 4. Here the CDR3 reads CASSRTGGEQPQHF. Written as DNA, the CDR3 is TGCGCCAGCAGCCGGACAGGGGGCGAGCAGCCCCAGCATTTT. The entire variable domain, with the rest obtained from reference TRBV5-1 and TRBJ1-5, is as follows: KAGVTQTPRYLIKTRGQQVTLSCSPISGHRSVSWYQQTPGQGLQFLFEYFSETQRNKGNFPGRFSGRQFSNSRSEMNVSTLELGDSALYLCASSRTGGEQPQHFGDGTRLSIL.

CDR3 amino acids: CASSLAGSWYEQYF. The CDR3, as DNA: TGTGCCAGCAGCTTGGCCGGTAGCTGGTACGAGCAGTACTTC. The genes are TRBV5-6 and TRBJ2-5; D uncertain. TRBJ2-7 matches the DNA end more closely, so the J call is doubtful. This CDR3 spans 14 amino acids. Per germline, CDR1 SGHDT and CDR2 YYEEEE.

The chain has TRBV5-6 and TRBJ2-5; D unresolved. The CDR3 has 12 residues. Trimming took 4 bases from V and 5 from J, leaving 9 bases between them. Looked up from germline, CDR1 is SGHDT and CDR2 is YYEEEE. The CDR3 DNA reads TGTGCCAGCAGCCGCGCCAGGGAGACCCAGTACTTC. Its translation is CASSRARETQYF.

The chain has TRBV6-1 and TRBJ2-3, with D possibly TRBD2 on 5 matching bases. The CDR3 extends over 14 amino acids. Trimming took off 5 bases at V and 7 bases at J, with 16 bases between the two ends. CDR1 is MNHNS and CDR2 is SASEGT in the germline V gene. The CDR3 reads CASSPPDSPYTQYF. CDR3 bases: TGTGCCAGCAGTCCCCCGGACTCCCCCTATACGCAGTATTTT.

The chain joins TRBV6-4 to TRBJ2-1; 8 bases match TRBD2. J lost 5 bases, V lost 5 bases, and 2 bases had no gene match. The germline V gene encodes CDR1 MRHNA and CDR2 SNTAGT. The CDR3 runs to 13 residues. CDR3 sequence: CASSPLADNEQFF. The CDR3 nucleotides are TGTGCCAGCAGTCCACTAGCGGACAATGAGCAGTTCTTC.

Written as DNA, the CDR3 is TGCGCCAGCAGCTTCCTAGCGGGGGAGAAGCAGTATTTT. This encodes CASSFLAGEKQYF. This rearrangement joins TRBV5-1 to TRBJ2-3, with 10 bases that match TRBD2. Unmatched junction bases numbered 5, after V lost 2 bases and J lost 11 bases. In germline, CDR1 is SGHRS, CDR2 YFSETQ. The CDR3 consists of 13 residues.

Only a few counts were recorded for this clone. The rearrangement links TRBV6-4 to TRBJ1-2, with D possibly TRBD1 on 5 matching bases. Trimming took off 0 bases at V and 11 bases at J, with 7 bases between the two ends. From germline, CDR1 is MRHNA and CDR2 SNTAGT. The length of the CDR3 is 11 residues. CDR3 nucleotide sequence: TGTGCCAGCAGTGACTCACGGGGGTACACCTTC. Protein sequence: CASSDSRGYTF.

This rearrangement joins TRBV6-5 to TRBJ2-7, with TRBD1 matching 10 bases. Germline loops: CDR1 MNHEY, CDR2 SVGAGI. V lost 6 bases and J lost 6; bases outside the gene matches: 8. The CDR3 length is 14 residues. CDR3 loop: CASRPTGGLREQYF. The DNA for the CDR3 is TGTGCCAGCAGGCCGACAGGGGGCTTACGCGAGCAGTACTTC.

The rearrangement links TRBV28 to TRBJ2-6, with 10 bases fitting TRBD2. Germline CDR1 and CDR2: MDHEN and SYDVKM. CDR3 length equals 17 residues. The V and J ends lost 6 bases and 1 base, in that order; junction bases with no gene match: 6. CDR3 in amino acids: CASSLLAGESGANVLTF. Here the CDR3 DNA reads TGTGCCAGCAGCCTTCTAGCGGGAGAATCTGGGGCCAACGTCCTGACTTTC. Full variable domain (rest looked up from reference TRBV28 and TRBJ2-6): DVKVTQSSRYLVKRTGEKVFLECVQDMDHENMFWYRQDPGLGLRLIYFSYDVKMKEKGDIPEGYSVSREKKERFSLILESASTNQTSMYLCASSLLAGESGANVLTFGAGSRLTVL.

V gene TRBV5-4 combines with J gene TRBJ2-7; 7 bases are a match to TRBD1. The germline gives CDR1 SGHNT, CDR2 YYREEE (reference sequence). The CDR3 has 15 amino acids. The V and J ends lost 2 bases and 6 bases, in that order; junction bases with no gene match: 11. This CDR3 reads CASSFGRGTRGEQYF. CDR3 nucleotide sequence: TGTGCCAGCAGCTTCGGCAGGGGGACGAGGGGCGAGCAGTACTTC.

This sequence joins TRBV7-9 and TRBJ2-5, with 9 bases identical to TRBD2. Germline CDR1 reads SEHNR; CDR2 reads FQNEAQ (reference sequence). The CDR3 contains 18 residues. V lost 1 base to trimming and J lost 3 bases; unmatched junction nucleotides: 12. The CDR3 protein is CASSLEGQAGGFKETQYF. The DNA of the CDR3 is TGTGCCAGCAGCTTAGAGGGGCAAGCGGGAGGTTTTAAAGAGACCCAGTACTTC.

The sample holds one count of this clone. The chain employs TRBV11-1 and TRBJ2-7; 10 bases fit TRBD2. V shed 4 bases and J 2 bases; nucleotides not matched to a gene: 2. There are 14 residues in the CDR3. Germline lookup yields CDR1 SGHAT and CDR2 FQDESV (reference sequence). CDR3 loop: CASSWTSGTYEQYF. Here the CDR3 DNA reads TGTGCCAGCAGCTGGACTAGCGGAACCTACGAGCAGTACTTC.

This clone was found a few times. The chain has TRBV28 and TRBJ2-5; the match to TRBD1 covers 7 bases. The V segment lost 6 bases and the J segment 8 bases; nucleotides outside the gene matches: 12. The CDR3 totals 14 residues. From germline, CDR1 is MDHEN and CDR2 SYDVKM. CDR3: CASSPGQVEGTQYF. CDR3 bases: TGTGCCAGCAGCCCAGGACAGGTGGAAGGCACCCAGTACTTC.

V usage is TRBV11-3 and J usage is TRBJ2-1; D possibly corresponds to TRBD2 (5 bases). The ends were cut back, 3 bases at V and 4 bases at J, with 10 bases in the middle. Germline V gene sequence: CDR1 SGHNT, CDR2 YENEEA. The CDR3 runs 14 residues. DNA for the CDR3: TGTGCCAGCAGCTTCCCCCGAGGGTACAATGAGCAGTTCTTC. Its protein product is CASSFPRGYNEQFF.

The chain links TRBV12-2 to TRBJ1-1; whether TRBD1, the table's D call, matches the DNA was not checked. TRBV12-2 is flagged as a pseudogene. This CDR3 is 16 amino acids long. The DNA of the CDR3 is TGTGCAAGTCGCTTAGGCGGACAGGGGTCGTTCACTGAAGCTTTCTTT. It translates to CASRLGGQGSFTEAFF.

The chain has TRBV5-4 and TRBJ2-1, with 12 bases identical to TRBD2. J was trimmed by 8 bases and V by 3 bases; bases with no gene match: 9. Germline loops: CDR1 SGHNT, CDR2 YYREEE (reference sequence). CDR3 length: 16 amino acids. CDR3 DNA sequence: TGTGCCAGCAGCTCTGGTACTAGCGGGAGGATCGATGAGCAGTTCTTC. Its translation is CASSSGTSGRIDEQFF.

This clone was observed a single time. The rearrangement joins TRBV11-2 to TRBJ1-4; D ambiguous. Germline V gives CDR1 SGHAT, CDR2 FQNNGV. The CDR3 length is 17 residues. Trimming shortened V by 1 base and J by 0 bases, and 12 bases separated the two germline ends. CDR3 in DNA: TGTGCCAGCAGCTTAGGAGGGCAGCAAACAACTAATGAAAAACTGTTTTTT. This codes for CASSLGGQQTTNEKLFF. The variable domain in full, completed from reference TRBV11-2 and TRBJ1-4, reads EAGVAQSPRYKIIEKRQSVAFWCNPISGHATLYWYQQILGQGPKLLIQFQNNGVVDDSQLPKDRFSAERLKGVDSTLKIQPAKLEDSAVYLCASSLGGQQTTNEKLFFGSGTQLSVL.

This chain joins TRBV6-5 and TRBJ1-5, with D hard to call. CDR3 length equals 14 residues. Germline CDR1 MNHEY, CDR2 SVGAGI. The germline V and J ends were trimmed by 2 bases and 3 bases, with 8 bases remaining between them. The DNA of the CDR3 is TGTGCCAGCAGTTACACTGGAGACAATCAGCCCCAGCATTTT. This sequence encodes CASSYTGDNQPQHF.